These 14 T cell receptor beta chains came from one sample sequenced in a study of T cell repertoires in cytomegalovirus infection. Using its own MiXCR run on the reads, TCRdb lists one record per CDR3 protein. The data contain 250,000 to 300,000 distinct CDR3 sequences, approximately 14% of them singletons. The sample taken for sequencing was PBMCs. The receptors derive from a human donor in good health (CMV status not recorded). Some clones in this sample may be carry-over from other donors' samples.

The gene calls are TRBV25-1 and TRBJ1-1, with D uncertain. Germline V lookup: CDR1 MGHDK, CDR2 SYGVNS. The CDR3 contains 10 residues. V lost 3 bases, J lost 10 bases, and 6 bases lay in between. CDR3 in amino acids: CASSDSRAFF. The CDR3 DNA sequence: TGTGCCAGCAGTGACTCGCGAGCTTTCTTT.

A note on this clonotype: A much larger clone lies one base from this, so it may be a read error. The rearrangement uses TRBV6-2 or TRBV6-3 and TRBJ2-3; TRBD2 matches at 10 bases. The germline V gene encodes CDR1 MNHEY and CDR2 SVGEGT. This CDR3 comprises 17 residues. The CDR3 coding sequence is TGTGCCAACAGTTACTCGAGCGGGGGGGCCGAGTCAGATACGCAGTATTTT. Translation: CANSYSSGGAESDTQYF.

The chain joins TRBV6-5 to TRBJ2-7, with TRBD1 identical over 9 bases. The V gene end was trimmed by 6 bases and the J gene end by 2 bases; junction bases not matched to a gene: 8. This CDR3 is built from 15 residues. Germline CDR1 is MNHEY and CDR2 is SVGAGI. The CDR3 DNA reads TGTGCCAGCAGCTACCGGAGGGACAGGGCCTACGAGCAGTACTTC. Its protein is CASSYRRDRAYEQYF.

This clonotype has just a few counts. This chain uses TRBV20-1 with TRBJ2-3, with 10 bases lining up with TRBD2. With V trimmed by 0 bases and J by 4 bases, 7 bases remained unmatched. The CDR3 sequence is 16 residues long. Germline V gene data show CDR1 as DFQATT and CDR2 as SNEGSKA (reference sequence). The CDR3 region is CSARDAVAGGADTQYF. The CDR3 DNA reads TGCAGTGCTAGAGATGCAGTAGCGGGAGGCGCAGATACGCAGTATTTT.

In its sample, this clonotype was seen a few times. This rearrangement joins TRBV12-5 to TRBJ1-4, with 7 bases aligning to TRBD1. This CDR3 has 13 amino acids. The junction had 6 bases not matched to a gene; V was cut back by 6 bases and J by 8 bases. CDR1 is LGHNT and CDR2 is FRNRAP in the germline V gene. The CDR3 DNA reads TGTGCTAGTGGGAAAGACAGGGTCGAAAAACTGTTTTTT. Amino acids: CASGKDRVEKLFF.

The chain joins TRBV20-1 to TRBJ2-7, with D unresolved. Per germline, CDR1 DFQATT and CDR2 SNEGSKA (reference sequence). V lost 7 bases and J lost 2, with 12 bases in between. The CDR3 length is 12 residues. CDR3 residues: CSVKDAPYEQYF. The CDR3 nucleotides are TGCAGTGTAAAGGACGCCCCCTACGAGCAGTACTTC.

This clonotype was detected a few times. V usage is TRBV20-1 and J usage is TRBJ2-7, with D uncertain. With 6 bases removed from V and 6 bases from J, the gap between germline ends came to 12 bases. CDR3 length: 11 amino acids. The germline V gene encodes CDR1 DFQATT and CDR2 SNEGSKA (reference sequence). The CDR3 is CSAHLLGEQYF. The CDR3 DNA sequence: TGCAGTGCCCATCTTTTGGGCGAGCAGTACTTC.

This clonotype has ten or more counts. The genes are TRBV7-2 and TRBJ2-7; no definite D call. Germline V gene data show CDR1 as SGHTA and CDR2 as FQGNSA. Trimming pared 4 bases from V and 0 bases from J, leaving 10 bases between. This CDR3 spans 14 amino acids. CDR3 protein: CASSSYLASYEQYF. Here the CDR3 DNA reads TGTGCCAGCAGCTCCTACCTCGCCTCCTACGAGCAGTACTTC.

This clonotype has only a few counts. The rearrangement uses TRBV7-9 and TRBJ2-7; D gene ambiguous. This CDR3 comprises 13 residues. V was cut by 5 bases and J by 2 bases, with 10 bases left in between. Looked up from germline, CDR1 is SEHNR and CDR2 is FQNEAQ (reference sequence). Here the CDR3 reads CASSPTSAYEQYF. CDR3 coding DNA: TGTGCCAGCAGCCCTACCTCTGCCTACGAGCAGTACTTC. The whole variable domain, filled in from reference TRBV7-9 and TRBJ2-7, reads DTGVSQNPRHKITKRGQNVTFRCDPISEHNRLYWYRQTLGQGPEFLTYFQNEAQLEKSRLLSDRFSAERPKGSFSTLEIQRTEQGDSAMYLCASSPTSAYEQYFGPGTRLTVT.

Concerning this clonotype: Because it lacks the conserved phenylalanine or tryptophan at the end, this CDR3 is likely a read error. The chain links TRBV29-1 to TRBJ2-2; D uncertain. The germline V and J ends were trimmed by 4 bases and 2 bases, with 14 bases remaining between them. This CDR3 comprises 15 residues. Per germline, CDR1 SQVTM and CDR2 ANQGSEA. CDR3 loop: CSVGHISANTGELFS. The DNA of the CDR3 is TGCAGCGTTGGTCACATCTCGGCTAACACCGGGGAGCTGTTTTCT.

The chain recombines TRBV9 with TRBJ2-3; 8 bases are shared with TRBD2. This CDR3 spans 17 amino acids. J gave up 2 bases and V 4 bases, and 12 bases lay outside the gene matches. From germline, CDR1 is SGDLS and CDR2 YYNGEE. CDR3 loop: CASSLQGLAGNTDTQYF. The CDR3 region has the DNA TGTGCCAGCAGCCTCCAGGGTTTAGCGGGGAACACAGATACGCAGTATTTT. Based on the CDR3 plus reference TRBV9 and TRBJ2-3, the full variable domain is DSGVTQTPKHLITATGQRVTLRCSPRSGDLSVYWYQQSLDQGLQFLIQYYNGEERAKGNILERFSAQQFPDLHSELNLSSLELGDSALYFCASSLQGLAGNTDTQYFGPGTRLTVL.

This sequence joins TRBV2 and TRBJ1-5; 7 bases align to TRBD1. Trimming removed 3 bases from V and 5 bases from J; junction bases left unmatched: 13. The CDR3 extends over 17 amino acids. Germline V CDR1 and CDR2: SNHLY, FYNNEI. The CDR3 DNA follows: TGTGCCAGCAGTGAGCATTCTAGGGGGCTATGGGATCAGCCCCAGCATTTT. Its protein product is CASSEHSRGLWDQPQHF.

This clonotype was seen more than once but under ten times. This chain links TRBV7-3 with TRBJ1-6; tentative D call: TRBD1 (5 bases). Germline-derived CDR1 and CDR2 are SGHTA and FQGTGA. This CDR3 comprises 14 residues. V was clipped by 3 bases and J by 2 bases, with 5 bases between them. The CDR3 region is CASSLGAYNSPLHF. In DNA, the CDR3 is TGTGCCAGCAGCTTGGGGGCCTATAATTCACCCCTCCACTTT.

This clonotype has only a few counts. This rearrangement joins TRBV10-2 to TRBJ1-5; D gene unclear. Trimming shortened V by 4 bases and J by 3 bases, and 4 bases separated the two germline ends. The CDR3 is made up of 12 amino acids. CDR1 and CDR2 from the germline V gene are WSHSY and SAAADI. Written as DNA, the CDR3 is TGCGCCAGCAGTGGTTACAATCAGCCCCAGCATTTT. Translating gives CASSGYNQPQHF.